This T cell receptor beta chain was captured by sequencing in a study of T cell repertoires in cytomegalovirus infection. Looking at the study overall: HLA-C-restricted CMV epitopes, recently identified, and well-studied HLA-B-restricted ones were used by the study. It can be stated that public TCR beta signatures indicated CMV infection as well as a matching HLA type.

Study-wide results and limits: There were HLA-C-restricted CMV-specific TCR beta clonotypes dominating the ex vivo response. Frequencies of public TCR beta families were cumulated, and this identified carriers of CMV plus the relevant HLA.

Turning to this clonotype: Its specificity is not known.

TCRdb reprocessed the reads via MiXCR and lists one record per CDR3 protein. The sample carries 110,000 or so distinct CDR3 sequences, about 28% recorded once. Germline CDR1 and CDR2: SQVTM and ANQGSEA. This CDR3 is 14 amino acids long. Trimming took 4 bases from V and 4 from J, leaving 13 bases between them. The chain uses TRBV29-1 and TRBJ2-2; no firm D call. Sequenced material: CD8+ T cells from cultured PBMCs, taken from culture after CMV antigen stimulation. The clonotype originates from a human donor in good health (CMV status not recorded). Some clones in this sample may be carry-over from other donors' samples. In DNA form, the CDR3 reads TGCAGCGTTGGAAAGGAAGACGGCACCGGGGAGCTGTTTTTT. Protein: CSVGKEDGTGELFF.